This T cell receptor beta chain was sequenced during a study of T cell responses to AZD1222 COVID-19 vaccine. Looked up from germline, CDR1 is MNHEY and CDR2 is SVGAGI. The CDR3 spans 14 residues. J lost 4 bases, V lost 7 bases, and 8 bases had no gene match. In this sample, this clone turned up once. Data came from immunoSEQ multiplex PCR; TCRdb stores just in-frame clones and leaves some out. The sample shows about 140,000 clones, about 88% of them seen only once. The sample consisted of peripheral blood, taken on day 0 of AZD1222 vaccination. The clonotype originates from an adult in good health. This chain links TRBV6-5 with TRBJ1-2; 8 bases align to TRBD1. The CDR3, as DNA: TGTGCCAGCAACCCAGGACAGGGAGGCTATGGCTACACCTTC. It codes for CASNPGQGGYGYTF.